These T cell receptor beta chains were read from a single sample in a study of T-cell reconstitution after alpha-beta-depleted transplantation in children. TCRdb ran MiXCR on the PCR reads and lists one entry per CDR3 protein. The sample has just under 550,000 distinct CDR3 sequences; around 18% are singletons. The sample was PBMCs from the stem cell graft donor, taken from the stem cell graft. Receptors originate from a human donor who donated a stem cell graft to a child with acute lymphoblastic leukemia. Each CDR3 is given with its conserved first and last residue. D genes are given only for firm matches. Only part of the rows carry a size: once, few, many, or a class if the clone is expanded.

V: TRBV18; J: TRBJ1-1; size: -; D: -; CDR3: CASSPGFIIPNTEAFF; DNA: TGTGCCAGCTCACCAGGGTTCATTATTCCGAACACTGAAGCTTTCTTT
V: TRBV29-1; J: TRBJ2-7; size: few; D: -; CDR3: CSVGTLVPYEQYF; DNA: TGCAGCGTTGGGACCCTAGTACCCTACGAGCAGTACTTC
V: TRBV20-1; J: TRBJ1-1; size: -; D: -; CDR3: CSAPANLNTEAFF; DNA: TGCAGTGCTCCCGCAAACCTGAACACTGAAGCTTTCTTT
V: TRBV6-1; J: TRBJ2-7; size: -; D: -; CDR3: CASSELRVPYEQYF; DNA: TGTGCCAGCAGTGAACTCCGAGTCCCCTACGAGCAGTACTTC
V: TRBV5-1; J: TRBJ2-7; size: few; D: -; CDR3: CASSLGTTLRGHYEQYF; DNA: TGCGCCAGCAGCTTGGGCACAACCCTTAGAGGGCACTACGAGCAGTACTTC
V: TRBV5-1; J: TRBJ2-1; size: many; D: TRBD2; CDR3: CASSLVVAGVSYNEQFF; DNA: TGCGCCAGCAGCTTGGTAGTAGCGGGGGTCTCCTACAATGAGCAGTTCTTC
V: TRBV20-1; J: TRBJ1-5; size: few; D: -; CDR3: CSARTSVQGPYQPQHF; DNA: TGCAGTGCTAGAACCTCAGTACAGGGTCCGTATCAGCCCCAGCATTTT
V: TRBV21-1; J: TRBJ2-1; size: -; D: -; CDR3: CASSTSGGTYNEQFF; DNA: TGTGCCAGCAGCACCTCCGGGGGAACCTACAATGAGCAGTTCTTC
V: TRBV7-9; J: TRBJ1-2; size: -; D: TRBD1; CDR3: CASSPTGSDGYTF; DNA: TGTGCCAGCAGCCCGACAGGGTCGGATGGCTACACCTTC
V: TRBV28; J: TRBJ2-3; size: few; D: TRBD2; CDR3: CASSFTTPTSGSSTDTQYF; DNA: TGTGCCAGCAGTTTCACCACTCCCACTAGCGGGAGTAGCACAGATACGCAGTATTTT
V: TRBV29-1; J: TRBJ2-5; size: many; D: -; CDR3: CSVGNVAQQETQYF; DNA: TGCAGCGTCGGGAATGTGGCCCAACAAGAGACCCAGTACTTC
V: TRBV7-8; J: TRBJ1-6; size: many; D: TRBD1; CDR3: CASSSGQGDSPLHF; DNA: TGTGCCAGCAGCTCCGGACAGGGAGATTCACCCCTCCACTTT
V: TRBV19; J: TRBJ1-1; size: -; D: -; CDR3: CASSSPSLPMNTEAFF; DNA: TGTGCCAGTAGTTCGCCCTCTTTGCCCATGAACACTGAAGCTTTCTTT
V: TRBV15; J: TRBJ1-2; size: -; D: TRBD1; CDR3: CATSGTGGLSYTF; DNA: TGTGCCACCAGCGGGACAGGGGGTCTTAGCTACACCTTC
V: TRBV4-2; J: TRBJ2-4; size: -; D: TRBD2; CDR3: CASSQELLALLDKNIQYF; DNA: TGTGCCAGCAGCCAAGAGTTACTAGCGTTATTGGACAAAAACATTCAGTACTTC
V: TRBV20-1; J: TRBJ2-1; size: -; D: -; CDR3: CSARAPLNEQFF; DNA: TGCAGTGCTAGAGCCCCCTTAAATGAGCAGTTCTTC
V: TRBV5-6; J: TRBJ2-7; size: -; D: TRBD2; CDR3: CASSSLAGVIEQYF; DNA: TGTGCCAGCAGCTCCCTAGCGGGAGTCATCGAGCAGTACTTC
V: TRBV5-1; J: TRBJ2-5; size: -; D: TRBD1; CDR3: CASRPTGGLETQYF; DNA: TGCGCCAGCAGGCCGACAGGGGGCCTGGAGACCCAGTACTTC
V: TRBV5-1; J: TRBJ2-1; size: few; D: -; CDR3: CASSFTSSFHSYNEQFF; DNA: TGCGCCAGCAGCTTTACATCTAGCTTCCACTCCTACAATGAGCAGTTCTTC
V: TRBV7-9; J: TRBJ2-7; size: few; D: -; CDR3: CASSWGPTSYEQYF; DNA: TGTGCCAGCAGCTGGGGACCGACGTCCTACGAGCAGTACTTC
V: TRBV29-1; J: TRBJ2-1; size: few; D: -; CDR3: CSVEGTGIEQFF; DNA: TGCAGCGTTGAAGGGACGGGTATTGAGCAGTTCTTC
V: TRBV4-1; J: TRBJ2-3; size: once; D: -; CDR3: CASSRTYYTDTQYF; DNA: TGCGCCAGCAGCCGGACGTATTACACAGATACGCAGTATTTT
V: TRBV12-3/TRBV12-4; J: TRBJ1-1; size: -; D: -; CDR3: CASTSLRVLGAFF; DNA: TGTGCCAGCACTTCACTCCGGGTCTTGGGAGCTTTCTTT
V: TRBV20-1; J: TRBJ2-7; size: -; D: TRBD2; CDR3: CSGREAGSFYEQYF; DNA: TGCAGTGGGAGGGAAGCGGGATCATTTTACGAGCAGTACTTC
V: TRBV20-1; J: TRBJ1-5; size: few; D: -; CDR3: CSALDIPSNQPQHF; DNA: TGCAGTGCTTTAGACATACCCAGCAATCAGCCCCAGCATTTT
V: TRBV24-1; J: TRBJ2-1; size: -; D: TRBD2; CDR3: CATSVSGSLDEQFF; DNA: TGTGCCACCAGTGTTAGCGGGAGCCTCGATGAGCAGTTCTTC
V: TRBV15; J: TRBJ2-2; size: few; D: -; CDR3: CATSRETPFTGELFF; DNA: TGTGCCACCAGCAGAGAGACGCCTTTCACCGGGGAGCTGTTTTTT
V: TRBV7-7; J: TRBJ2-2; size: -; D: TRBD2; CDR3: CASSFGTRGPSGELFF; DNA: TGTGCCAGCAGCTTCGGGACTAGAGGTCCGTCCGGGGAGCTGTTTTTT
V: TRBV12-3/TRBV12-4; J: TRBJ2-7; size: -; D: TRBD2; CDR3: CASSQVAGGDYEQYF; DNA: TGTGCCAGCAGTCAAGTAGCGGGAGGAGACTACGAGCAGTACTTC
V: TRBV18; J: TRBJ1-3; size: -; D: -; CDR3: CASSPKGPSSGNTIYF; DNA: TGTGCCAGCTCACCAAAGGGACCGAGCTCTGGAAACACCATATATTTT
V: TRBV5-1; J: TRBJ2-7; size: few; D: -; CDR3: CASSLEGSPFPYEQYF; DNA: TGCGCCAGCAGCTTGGAAGGGTCCCCGTTCCCCTACGAGCAGTACTTC
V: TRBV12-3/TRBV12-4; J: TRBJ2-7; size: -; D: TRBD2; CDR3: CASTLSGGPYEQYF; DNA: TGTGCCAGCACTCTTAGCGGGGGACCTTACGAGCAGTACTTC
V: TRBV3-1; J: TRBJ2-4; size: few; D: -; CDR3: CASSQAGWPNIQYF; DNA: TGTGCCAGCAGCCAAGCCGGCTGGCCAAACATTCAGTACTTC
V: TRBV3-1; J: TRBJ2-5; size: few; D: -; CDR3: CASSQESRGRHF; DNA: TGTGCCAGCAGCCAAGAATCAAGAGGGAGGCACTTC
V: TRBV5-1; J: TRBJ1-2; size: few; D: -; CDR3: CASSFLQGTDGYTF; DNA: TGCGCCAGCAGCTTTCTCCAGGGTACGGATGGCTACACCTTC
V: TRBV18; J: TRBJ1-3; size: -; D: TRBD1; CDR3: CASSTYRDRESLGNTIYF; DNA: TGTGCCAGCTCAACCTACCGGGACAGGGAATCGCTGGGAAACACCATATATTTT
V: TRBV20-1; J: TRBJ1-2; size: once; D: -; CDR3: CSARDNVYGYTF; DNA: TGCAGTGCTAGAGATAATGTCTATGGCTACACCTTC
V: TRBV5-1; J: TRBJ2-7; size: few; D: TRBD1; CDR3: CASTRQGPGNEQYF; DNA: TGCGCCAGCACTCGACAGGGGCCAGGCAACGAGCAGTACTTC
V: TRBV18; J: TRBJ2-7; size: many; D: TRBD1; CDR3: CASSPGIGQGAYEQYF; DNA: TGTGCCAGCTCACCAGGGATCGGACAGGGAGCCTACGAGCAGTACTTC
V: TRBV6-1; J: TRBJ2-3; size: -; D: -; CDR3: CASRTGRRGTDTQYF; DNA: TGTGCCAGCAGAACCGGTCGGCGGGGCACAGATACGCAGTATTTT
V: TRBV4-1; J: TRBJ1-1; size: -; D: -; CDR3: CASSRGGEAFF; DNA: TGCGCCAGCAGCCGGGGCGGTGAAGCTTTCTTT
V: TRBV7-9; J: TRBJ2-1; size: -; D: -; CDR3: CASSLGVAVVYNEQFF; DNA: TGTGCCAGCAGCTTAGGGGTAGCAGTCGTTTACAATGAGCAGTTCTTC
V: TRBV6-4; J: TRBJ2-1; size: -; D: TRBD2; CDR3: CTSSMTSGRFPRTYNEQFF; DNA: TGTACCAGCAGTATGACTAGCGGGAGATTTCCTAGAACCTACAATGAGCAGTTCTTC